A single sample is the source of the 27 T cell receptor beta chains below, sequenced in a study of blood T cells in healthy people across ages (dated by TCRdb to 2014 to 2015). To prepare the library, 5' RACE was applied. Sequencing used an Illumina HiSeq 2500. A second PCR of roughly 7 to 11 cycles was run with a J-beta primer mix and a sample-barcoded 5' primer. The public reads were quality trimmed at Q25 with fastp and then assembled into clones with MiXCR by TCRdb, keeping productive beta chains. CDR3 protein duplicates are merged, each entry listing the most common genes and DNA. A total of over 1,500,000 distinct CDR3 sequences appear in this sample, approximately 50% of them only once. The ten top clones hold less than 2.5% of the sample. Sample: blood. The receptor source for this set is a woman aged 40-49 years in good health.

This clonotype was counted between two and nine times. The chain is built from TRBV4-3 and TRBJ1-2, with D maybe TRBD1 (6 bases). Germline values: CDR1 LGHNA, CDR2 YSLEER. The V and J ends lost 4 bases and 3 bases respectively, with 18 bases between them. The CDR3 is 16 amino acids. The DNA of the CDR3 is TGCGCCAGCAGCCGGGCCACAGGGACGAGGGACTATGGCTACACCTTC. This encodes CASSRATGTRDYGYTF.

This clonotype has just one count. The CDR3 coding sequence is TGCAGCGTTAACTTACAGGGTTTCGGCGCTTTCTTT. This gives the protein CSVNLQGFGAFF. The rearrangement joins TRBV29-1 to TRBJ1-1; D might be TRBD1 (6 bases). The germline V gene encodes CDR1 SQVTM and CDR2 ANQGSEA. Deletions cut 5 bases from V and 11 bases from J, with 18 bases between. This CDR3 has 12 amino acids. Together with reference TRBV29-1 and TRBJ1-1, the CDR3 gives the full variable domain: SAVISQKPSRDICQRGTSLTIQCQVDSQVTMMFWYRQQPGQSLTLIATANQGSEATYESGFVIDKFPISRPNLTFSTLTVSNMSPEDSSIYLCSVNLQGFGAFFGQGTRLTVV.

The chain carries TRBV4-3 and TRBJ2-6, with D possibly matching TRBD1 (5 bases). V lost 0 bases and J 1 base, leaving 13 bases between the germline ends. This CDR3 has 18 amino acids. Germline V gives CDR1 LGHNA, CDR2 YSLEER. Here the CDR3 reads CASSQDPGHLSGANVLTF. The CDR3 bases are TGCGCCAGCAGCCAAGATCCTGGACACTTGTCTGGGGCCAACGTCCTGACTTTC.

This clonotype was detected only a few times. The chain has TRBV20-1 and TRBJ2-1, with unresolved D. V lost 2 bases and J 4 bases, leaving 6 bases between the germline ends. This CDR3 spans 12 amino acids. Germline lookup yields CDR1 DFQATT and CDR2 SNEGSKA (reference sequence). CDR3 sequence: CSARLTYNEQFF. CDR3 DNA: TGCAGTGCTAGACTTACTTACAATGAGCAGTTCTTC.

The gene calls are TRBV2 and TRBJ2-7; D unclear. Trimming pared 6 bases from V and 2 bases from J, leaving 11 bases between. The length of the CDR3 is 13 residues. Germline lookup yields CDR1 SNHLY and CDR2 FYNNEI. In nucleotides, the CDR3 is TGTGCCAGCAGACCCCTAGACACCTACGAGCAGTACTTC. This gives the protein CASRPLDTYEQYF.

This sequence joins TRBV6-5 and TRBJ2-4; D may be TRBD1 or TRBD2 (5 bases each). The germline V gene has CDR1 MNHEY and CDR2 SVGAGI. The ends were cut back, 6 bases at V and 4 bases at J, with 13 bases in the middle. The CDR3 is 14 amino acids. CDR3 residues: CASRSGDGKNIQYF. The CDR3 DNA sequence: TGTGCCAGCAGATCCGGGGACGGGAAAAACATTCAGTACTTC.

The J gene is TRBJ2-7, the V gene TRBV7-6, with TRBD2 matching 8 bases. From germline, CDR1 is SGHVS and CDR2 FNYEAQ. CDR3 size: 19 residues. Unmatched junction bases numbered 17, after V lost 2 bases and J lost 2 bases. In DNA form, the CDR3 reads TGTGCCAGCAGCTTAAGCCCGGGAGGTAGCGGGGCCCCGACCTACGAGCAGTACTTC. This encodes CASSLSPGGSGAPTYEQYF.

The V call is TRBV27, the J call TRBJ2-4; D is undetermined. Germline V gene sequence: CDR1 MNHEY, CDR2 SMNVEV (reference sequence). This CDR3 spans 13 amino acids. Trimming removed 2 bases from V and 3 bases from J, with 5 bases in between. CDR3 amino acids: CASSLTVKNIQYF. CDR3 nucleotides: TGTGCCAGCAGTTTAACAGTCAAAAACATTCAGTACTTC.

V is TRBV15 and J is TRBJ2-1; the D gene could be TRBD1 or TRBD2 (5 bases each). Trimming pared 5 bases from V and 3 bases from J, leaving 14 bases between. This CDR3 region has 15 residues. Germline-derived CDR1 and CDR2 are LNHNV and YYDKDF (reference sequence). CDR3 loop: CATSVTRGDYNEQFF. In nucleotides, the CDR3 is TGTGCCACCAGCGTTACTAGAGGGGACTACAATGAGCAGTTCTTC.

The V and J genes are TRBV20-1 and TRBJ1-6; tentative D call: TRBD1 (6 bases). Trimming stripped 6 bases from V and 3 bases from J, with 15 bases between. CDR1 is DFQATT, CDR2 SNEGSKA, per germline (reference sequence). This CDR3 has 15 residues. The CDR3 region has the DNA TGCAGTGCCCCCGAGGGGGGGGTCTATAATTCACCCCTCCACTTT. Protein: CSAPEGGVYNSPLHF.

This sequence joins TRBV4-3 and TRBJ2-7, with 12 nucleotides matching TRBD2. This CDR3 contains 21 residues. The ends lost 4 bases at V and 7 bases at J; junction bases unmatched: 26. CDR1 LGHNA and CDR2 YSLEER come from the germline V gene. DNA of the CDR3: TGCGCCAGCAGCCCAAGTACCCATAACCCACTAGCGGGGGGCCACTACAATGAGCAGTACTTC. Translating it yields CASSPSTHNPLAGGHYNEQYF.

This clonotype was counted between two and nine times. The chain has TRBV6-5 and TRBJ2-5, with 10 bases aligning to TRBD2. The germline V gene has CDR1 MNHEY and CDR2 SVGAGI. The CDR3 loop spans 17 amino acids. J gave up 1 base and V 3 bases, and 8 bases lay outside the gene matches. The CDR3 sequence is CASSYVRSSGGQETQYF. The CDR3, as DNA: TGTGCCAGCAGTTATGTAAGGTCTAGCGGGGGCCAAGAGACCCAGTACTTC.

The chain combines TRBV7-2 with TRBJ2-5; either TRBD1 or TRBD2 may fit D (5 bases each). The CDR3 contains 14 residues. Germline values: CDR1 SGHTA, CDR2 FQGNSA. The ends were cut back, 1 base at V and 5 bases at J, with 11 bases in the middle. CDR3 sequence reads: CASSLGHGAETQYF. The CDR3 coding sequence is TGTGCCAGCAGCTTAGGGCACGGGGCCGAGACCCAGTACTTC. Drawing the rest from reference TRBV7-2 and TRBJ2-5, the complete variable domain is GAGVSQSPSNKVTEKGKDVELRCDPISGHTALYWYRQSLGQGLEFLIYFQGNSAPDKSGLPSDRFSAERTGGSVSTLTIQRTQQEDSAVYLCASSLGHGAETQYFGPGTRLLVL.

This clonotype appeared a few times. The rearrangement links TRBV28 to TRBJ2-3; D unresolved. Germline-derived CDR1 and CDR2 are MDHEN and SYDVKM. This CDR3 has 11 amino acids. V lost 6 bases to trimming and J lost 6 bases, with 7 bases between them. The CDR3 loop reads CASRRSDTQYF. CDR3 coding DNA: TGTGCCAGCAGGAGGTCCGATACGCAGTATTTT.

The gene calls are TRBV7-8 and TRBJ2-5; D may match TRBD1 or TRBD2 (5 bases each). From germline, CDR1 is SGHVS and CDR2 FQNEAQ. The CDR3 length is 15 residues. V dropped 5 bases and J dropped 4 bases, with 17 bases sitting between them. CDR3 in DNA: TGTGCCAGCAGCCCGCGGGTCTTGAGGGGAGAGACCCAGTACTTC. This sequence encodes CASSPRVLRGETQYF.

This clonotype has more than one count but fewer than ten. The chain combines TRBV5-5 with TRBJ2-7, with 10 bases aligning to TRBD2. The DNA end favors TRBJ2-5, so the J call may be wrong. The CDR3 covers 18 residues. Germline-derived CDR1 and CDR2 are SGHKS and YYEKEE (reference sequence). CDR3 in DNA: TGTGCCAGCAGCTTAAGGGCTGTATCTAGCGGGGGACAAGAGACCCAGTACTTC. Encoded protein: CASSLRAVSSGGQETQYF.

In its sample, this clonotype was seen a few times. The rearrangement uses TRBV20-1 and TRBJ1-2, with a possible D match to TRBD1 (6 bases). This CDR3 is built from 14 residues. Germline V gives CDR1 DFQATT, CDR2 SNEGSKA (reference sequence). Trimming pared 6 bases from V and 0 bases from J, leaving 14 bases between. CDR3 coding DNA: TGCAGTGCGTGGGACACCGGAGCTAACTATGGCTACACCTTC. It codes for CSAWDTGANYGYTF.

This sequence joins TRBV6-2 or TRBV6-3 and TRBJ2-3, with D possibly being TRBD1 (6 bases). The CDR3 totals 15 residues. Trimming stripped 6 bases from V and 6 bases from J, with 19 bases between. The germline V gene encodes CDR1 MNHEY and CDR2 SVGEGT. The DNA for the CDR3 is TGTGCCAGCAGGATTGTGGGGGCCCGCGGGGATACGCAGTATTTT. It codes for CASRIVGARGDTQYF.

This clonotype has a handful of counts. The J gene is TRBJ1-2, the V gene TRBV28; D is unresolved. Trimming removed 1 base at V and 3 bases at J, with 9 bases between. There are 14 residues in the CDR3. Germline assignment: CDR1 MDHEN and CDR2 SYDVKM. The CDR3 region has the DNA TGTGCCAGCAGTTTATCTGTGGCGTACTATGGCTACACCTTC. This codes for CASSLSVAYYGYTF.

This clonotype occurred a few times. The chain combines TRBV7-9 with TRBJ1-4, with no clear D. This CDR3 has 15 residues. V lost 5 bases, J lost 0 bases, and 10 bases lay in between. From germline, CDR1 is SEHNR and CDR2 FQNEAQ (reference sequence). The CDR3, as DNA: TGTGCCAGCAGCCCTTCAGGTGCAACTAATGAAAAACTGTTTTTT. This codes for CASSPSGATNEKLFF.

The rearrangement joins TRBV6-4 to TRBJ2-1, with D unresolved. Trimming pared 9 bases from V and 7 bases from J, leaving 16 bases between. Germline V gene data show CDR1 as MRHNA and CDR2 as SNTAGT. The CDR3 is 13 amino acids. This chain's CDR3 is CASMGSGSNEQFF. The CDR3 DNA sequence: TGTGCCAGTATGGGCTCCGGCTCAAATGAGCAGTTCTTC.

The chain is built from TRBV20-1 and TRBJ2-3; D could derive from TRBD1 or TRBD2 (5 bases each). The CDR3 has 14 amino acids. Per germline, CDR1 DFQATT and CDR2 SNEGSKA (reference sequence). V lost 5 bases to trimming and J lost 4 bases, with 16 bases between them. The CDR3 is CSAPGTRSADTQYF. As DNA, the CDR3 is TGCAGTGCTCCCGGGACCCGGTCTGCAGATACGCAGTATTTT.

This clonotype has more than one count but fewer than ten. The CDR3 spells CSVEGSGEGKFF. The CDR3 DNA reads as TGCAGCGTTGAAGGTTCTGGAGAGGGGAAGTTCTTC. V usage is TRBV29-1 and J usage is TRBJ2-1; D possibly matches TRBD1 or TRBD2 (5 bases each). V was pared by 1 base and J by 14 bases, with 15 bases between. The CDR3 extends over 12 amino acids. The germline V gene encodes CDR1 SQVTM and CDR2 ANQGSEA.

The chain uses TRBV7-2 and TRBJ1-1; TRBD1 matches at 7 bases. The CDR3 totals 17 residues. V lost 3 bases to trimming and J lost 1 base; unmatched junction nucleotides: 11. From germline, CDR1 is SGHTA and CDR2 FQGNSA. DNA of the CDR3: TGTGCCAGCAGCTTCTCAGGGGGAAGGGCCCCGAACACTGAAGCTTTCTTT. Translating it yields CASSFSGGRAPNTEAFF.

CDR3 protein: CSEDRQNTEAFF. Written as DNA, the CDR3 is TGCAGCGAAGATAGGCAGAACACTGAAGCTTTCTTT. The V call is TRBV29-1, the J call TRBJ1-1; D uncertain. Germline V CDR1 and CDR2: SQVTM, ANQGSEA. This CDR3 comprises 12 residues. The V gene lost 7 bases and the J gene lost 1 base, with 10 bases spanning the gap.

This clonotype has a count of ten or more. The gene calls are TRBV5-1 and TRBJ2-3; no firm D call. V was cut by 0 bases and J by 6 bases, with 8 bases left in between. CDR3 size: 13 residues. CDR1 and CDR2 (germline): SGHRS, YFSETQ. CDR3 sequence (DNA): TGCGCCAGCAGCTTGGGGCCATCCGATACGCAGTATTTT. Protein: CASSLGPSDTQYF.

The DNA of the CDR3 is TGTGCCAGAGCCAGGGGGCCATACCACTCCTACGAGCAGTACTTC. Amino acid sequence: CARARGPYHSYEQYF. This chain links TRBV6-5 with TRBJ2-7, with 8 bases matching TRBD1. The CDR3 has 15 amino acids. V lost 9 bases to trimming and J lost 0 bases; unmatched junction nucleotides: 10. CDR1 and CDR2 (germline): MNHEY, SVGAGI.